This T cell receptor beta chain was obtained from a study of regulatory dendritic cells for organ transplantation. Study in general: Monocytes received vitamin D3 on days 0 and 4, IL-10 on day 4. Study conclusions and caveats: Mature dendritic cells appeared to drive more memory CD8+ clonal expansion than regulatory ones. Of resting T cell subsets, memory CD8+ had the most alloreactive clonotypes.

The protocol was immunoSEQ multiplex PCR, while the TCRdb copy is restricted to in-frame clones and leaves out a portion. The sample lists about 12,000 clones, 70% to 80% seen once, with roughly 0.6% in the top ten. Sorted subsets were CFSE-labeled and cultured approximately 5 days with allogeneic dendritic cells. Memory T cells were CD45RO+, naive were CD45RA+, sorted by FACS. In regard to this clone: Its antigen is still unknown.

The source material was naive CD4+ T cells from blood cultured with regulatory dendritic cells. The subset here: CD45RA+ naive T cells. The sequence was obtained from a human donor in good health.

The CDR3 spells CASSQERAGTDTQYF. DNA of the CDR3: TGTGCCAGCAGCCAAGAACGCGCGGGCACAGATACGCAGTATTTT. This chain uses TRBV5-4 with TRBJ2-3; D remains ambiguous. The CDR3 length is 15 residues. Germline V lookup: CDR1 SGHNT, CDR2 YYREEE (reference sequence). V was cut by 4 bases and J by 1 base, with 13 bases left in between.